This TCR beta chain was found in a study of T cell repertoires in cytomegalovirus infection. Broader study findings: There were HLA-C-restricted CMV-specific TCR beta clonotypes dominating the ex vivo response.

Ten or more counts support this clonotype. Its antigen remains unidentified. TCRdb passed the reads through MiXCR, listing each CDR3 protein once. Found here are approximately 190,000 distinct CDR3 sequences, approximately 9.6% of them singletons; the top ten hold roughly 5%. V lost 5 bases to trimming and J lost 8 bases; unmatched junction nucleotides: 13. Germline V gene data show CDR1 as MRHNA and CDR2 as SNTAGT. This CDR3 is built from 18 residues. The chain employs TRBV6-4 and TRBJ2-1; 15 nucleotides align to TRBD2. Source material: PBMCs. This sequence was found in a human donor in good health (CMV status not recorded). Some clones in this sample may be carry-over from other donors' samples. The CDR3 spells CASSRTSGGAGSLDEQFF. CDR3 coding DNA: TGTGCCAGCAGTCGGACTAGCGGGGGGGCCGGGTCCCTTGATGAGCAGTTCTTC.